This TCR beta chain was found in a study of T cells after yellow fever vaccination. Whole-study findings and limits: Among primary-vaccination clones, most reappeared after the booster, at 95% to 96% for CD4 and roughly 90% for CD8. It was the secondary response that reached its peak faster, day 5 versus 15, but it was weaker. In FACS-sorted repertoires, abundant clonotypes from the bulk population could appear as contaminants.

TCRdb called the 5' RACE reads again in MiXCR, with one record for every CDR3 protein. Here the sample spans about 350,000 distinct CDR3 sequences, 7% to 9% being singletons. This CDR3 contains 14 residues. Deletions cut 9 bases from V and 5 bases from J, with 16 bases between. Germline V lookup: CDR1 LNHDA, CDR2 SQIVND (reference sequence). To note about this clonotype: Its target is not known.

The source is a young man who received the YFV17D yellow fever vaccine. This specimen was PBMCs, taken approximately 40 days after the first yellow fever vaccination. The genes are TRBV19 and TRBJ1-4; D is undetermined. The CDR3 bases are TGTGCCAGCACCACGGGTACCGGCAATGAAAAACTGTTTTTT. This codes for CASTTGTGNEKLFF.